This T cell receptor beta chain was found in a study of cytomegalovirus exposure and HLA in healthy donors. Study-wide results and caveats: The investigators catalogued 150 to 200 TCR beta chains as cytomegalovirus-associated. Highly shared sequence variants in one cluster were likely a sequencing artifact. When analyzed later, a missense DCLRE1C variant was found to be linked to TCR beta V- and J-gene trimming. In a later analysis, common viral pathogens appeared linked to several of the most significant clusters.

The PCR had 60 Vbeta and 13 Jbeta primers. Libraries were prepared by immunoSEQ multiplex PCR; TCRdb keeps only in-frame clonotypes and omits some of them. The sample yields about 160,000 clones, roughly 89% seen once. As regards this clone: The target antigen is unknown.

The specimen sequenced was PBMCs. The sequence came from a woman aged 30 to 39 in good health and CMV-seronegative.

The CDR3 here is CASGPGTGLYEQYF. The DNA for the CDR3 is TGTGCCAGCGGACCCGGGACTGGTCTGTACGAGCAGTACTTC. The chain carries TRBV5-5 and TRBJ2-7, with D maybe TRBD2 (6 bases). The CDR3 totals 14 residues. Deletions cut 7 bases from V and 4 bases from J, with 18 bases between. Germline assignment: CDR1 SGHKS and CDR2 YYEKEE (reference sequence).